The clone carrying this TCR beta chain showed up just a few times. What it binds is not known. A sample-barcoded 5' primer and a J-beta primer mix were used in a second PCR of roughly 7 to 11 cycles. The yield of each sample was at least 2.5 million CDR3-containing paired-end reads. Each CDR3 protein is one row after TCRdb ran MiXCR on the 5' RACE reads. The sample includes about 1.5 million distinct CDR3 sequences, roughly 40% seen only once; the top ten take roughly 7.9%. These data originate in a study of blood T cells in healthy people across ages. Regarding the study as a whole: Researchers report that TCR beta diversity correlated strongly with naive T cell percentage. Researchers judged that diversity estimates from one million T cells fell short of true values.

Material for sequencing was blood. This TCR was recovered from a woman aged 18-30 years in good health.

The CDR3 bases are TGCGCCAGCAGCCAGCTGGGACTGGTCGAGCAGTACTTC. This codes for CASSQLGLVEQYF. The genes are TRBV4-1 and TRBJ2-7; D may be TRBD2 (6 bases). Deletions cut 3 bases from V and 6 bases from J, with 12 bases between. Looked up from germline, CDR1 is MGHRA and CDR2 is YSYEKL. The CDR3 is 13 residues long.